The following is a T cell receptor beta chain sequence with its context. The antigen is undetermined. These data belong to a study of cytomegalovirus exposure and HLA in healthy donors. Study in general: An early release of data contained roughly 90 million unique TCRs, which came from HLA-typed donors.

These donors counted as nominally healthy when sampled, but unrecorded immune exposures were likely. The CDR3 extends over 11 amino acids. Germline CDR1 reads WNHNN; CDR2 reads SYGVQD (reference sequence). V gave up 3 bases and J gave up 4 bases, with 4 bases separating them. The PCR had 60 Vbeta and 13 Jbeta primers. TCRdb keeps only in-frame clones here, not all; method: immunoSEQ multiplex PCR. The repertoire holds 150,000 or so clones, 70% to 85% seen once, with about 1.5% in the top ten. Study observations and caveats: Across donors, sequencing depth was assumed by presence/absence analyses to be roughly uniform.

This receptor was obtained from a man aged 25-45 years in good health and CMV-seropositive. This chain joins TRBV10-1 and TRBJ2-7; D uncertain. The material sequenced was PBMCs. CDR3 bases: TGCGCCAGCAGTGACGGGTACGAGCAGTACTTC. Protein sequence: CASSDGYEQYF.